This T cell receptor (beta chain) was retrieved from a study of cytomegalovirus exposure and HLA in healthy donors (dated by TCRdb to between 2016 and 2019). In the study overall: An earlier analysis of approximately 640 of the donors reported 250 to 350 Gb of sequence data and more than 90 million unique TCR beta sequences from about 179 million T cells. An early release that covered fewer than 750 HLA-typed donors contained approximately 300 gigabases of sequencing data and about 93 million unique TCR sequences. Among the approximately 400 genotyped donors, under 90% belonged to the genetic ancestry cluster associated with self-reported Caucasian donors. The aim of the study was to test whether cataloging public T cell receptors could identify signatures of past pathogen exposure. Using immunosequencing, the study profiled T cell repertoires from 500 to 800 subjects and related those repertoires to cytomegalovirus serostatus. Along with the approximately 650-subject first cohort, a separate validation cohort of some 130 different subjects was used. High-throughput TCR immunosequencing, statistical association of individual TCRs with disease status, and machine learning were combined to predict cytomegalovirus infection status. A later analysis re-analyzed previously published TCR beta repertoires from roughly 630 donors and added high-resolution HLA genotyping to study TCR occurrence patterns. The later analysis used no new phenotypic data to find candidate immune exposures, relying instead on TCR beta sequences and their occurrence across donors. To decide whether each TCR beta V gene segment behaved as functional or pseudogenic, an earlier analysis of some 570 of the donors relied on high-throughput TCR beta sequencing. Donor age, sex, ethnicity and CMV serostatus were compiled together with the repertoire data. A later genetic analysis took genome-wide SNP genotypes for about three fifths of the 666 donors and used that subset as a discovery cohort. All discovery cohort repertoires had been generated on a single sequencing platform. Both class I and class II loci were covered by HLA typing, at four-digit resolution. The number of typed donors differed by locus: roughly 620-630 for A, B, C, DRB1 and DQB1; approximately 520 for DQA1; 606 for DPA1; and around 450 for DPB1. Roughly five DR-DQ haplotypes were handled as single units for association and clustering because linkage in the cohort was strong. On average, roughly 240,000 unique TCR beta nucleotide sequences were sequenced per donor among several hundred genotyped donors of the cohort, with roughly 18% of those sequences being non-productive. General findings and caveats noted by the study authors: In a later analysis, the rate of TCR association differed among HLA loci, with DRB1 alleles having the most associated TCRs and HLA-C alleles having the fewest. Sequencing depth was assumed to be roughly uniform across donors in the presence/absence analyses, though that assumption may not hold. In vitro tests confirmed that a few of the cytomegalovirus-associated TCR beta chains recognize cytomegalovirus antigens. The earlier analysis of about 600 of the donors excluded about 16 rarely observed V segments, including chromosome 9 orphons, because counts were too low. HLA typing was unavailable for some donors at each locus, so association tests used only the typed subset. An association between a missense DCLRE1C variant and V-gene and J-gene trimming of TCR beta chains was found in a later genetic analysis and replicated in an independent cohort. The only immune exposure information available for the cohort was CMV serostatus. Compared with the roughly 720-donor mean, donors in an Asian-associated ancestry cluster had fewer N-insertions in productive TCRs, according to a later genetic analysis. When HLA alleles, especially DR and DQ, strongly co-occurred, attributing TCR associations to individual alleles was difficult. In both the original and validation cohorts, the classifier was reported to diagnose cytomegalovirus status with high specificity and sensitivity. In this cohort, only TCR beta chains were sequenced, and detectable features were limited by the absence of alpha or paired-chain data. The sequencing pipeline was judged likely to have produced a cluster of highly shared sequence variants as a technical artifact. Across donors, most TCR sequences were observed very rarely, whereas some public TCRs were present in many individuals. A later analysis found that most CMV-associated TCR beta chains appeared HLA-restricted, with HLA associations seemingly driven largely by CMV exposure. In an earlier analysis of approximately 590 of the donors, most TCR beta V segments were observed in productive rearrangements about 90% or about 30% of the time, broadly matching IMGT annotations. A later analysis found that HLA-associated TCR beta chains were more clonally expanded and had lower generation probabilities than equally common non-associated chains. In the study, about 150 TCR beta chains were listed as associated with cytomegalovirus. The authors suggested that the approach could potentially be extended to other disease states and immunological phenotypes. A later analysis reported that several top co-occurrence clusters appeared linked to parvovirus B19, influenza, CMV and Epstein-Barr virus. In a later analysis, 16,951 TCR beta sequences were associated with specific HLA alleles at a false discovery rate of 0.05. Correlated functional status among segregating V segments might reflect linkage disequilibrium, but an unknown experimental factor could not be ruled out. Some IMGT-functional V segments, including TRBV6-2 and TRBV6-3, could not be distinguished by the 87-base-pair reads and were therefore excluded. A further reported finding was that TCR beta sequences accurately predicted the HLA-A and HLA-B alleles for most subjects in the first cohort.

The cohort consisted of 600 to 700 healthy bone marrow donors. Cohort members were all nominally healthy when sampled, although unrecorded immune exposures were likely present. The donor tested CMV seropositive and was one of the 289 seropositive cohort members. Each donor provided a peripheral blood sample, and peripheral blood mononuclear cells were used for TCR beta sequencing. The Qiagen DNeasy Blood Extraction Kit was used to extract genomic DNA from the blood cell samples. As concerns this clone: What antigen it recognizes has not been identified. One base away there is no much larger clone; base qualities are not given.

Compared with germline, V lacks 4 bases and J lacks 5 bases; bases without a gene match: 8. From cysteine to phenylalanine, the CDR3 is 14 amino acids long. Only the CDR3 region is kept as DNA, spanning 42 bases read in frame from base 1. The germline V gene (reference sequence) sets CDR1 to SGHNT and CDR2 to YYREEE. The library was made by the immunoSEQ multiplex PCR assay. For the multiplex PCR, a mixture combining 60 forward primers for TCR Vbeta segments and 13 reverse primers for TCR Jbeta segments was used. Amplification of the CDR3 region of rearranged TCR beta genes was performed with a multiplex PCR assay on genomic DNA. The Illumina HiSeq System was used to sequence the amplified TCR beta libraries as 87-base-pair reads. The paper's processing steps were these. A later analysis tallied tens of millions of unique TCR beta chains across the 666 repertoires, and about 12 million of those chains were shared by two or more donors. A nearest-neighbor algorithm error-corrected the raw reads and collapsed the reads into unique sequences, merging closely related sequences to remove PCR and sequencing errors. To assign V, D and J gene segments, CDR3 sequences were aligned to IMGT reference sequences. For a sequence to be retained, a match of at least six nucleotides to both a V gene segment and a J gene segment was required. Rearrangements were classified as productive when the CDR3 lacked stop codons and remained in frame with V and J, and all other rearrangements were classified as non-productive. Following IMGT convention, CDR3 was defined as the stretch from the second conserved V-encoded cysteine up to the conserved J-encoded phenylalanine. Sequences without an unambiguous match to a single V gene segment were excluded from the earlier analysis of about 640 of the donors. In an earlier analysis of 587 of the donors, a V segment was called functional when productive rearrangements were above 56.7%, and segregating when the standard deviation between donors exceeded 5%. To diagnose cytomegalovirus status from the catalog of TCR beta chain sequences, a statistical classification framework was built. In a later analysis, TCR nucleotide sequences were compared against IMGT/GENE-DB human TR gene sequences so that V and J genes could be assigned. In a later analysis, CDR3 sequences and most-parsimonious VDJ recombination scenarios were assigned using the TCRdist pipeline. In a later analysis, each TCR beta chain was defined by its CDR3 amino acid sequence together with its V-gene family, and reads lacking a unique V-gene family were excluded. In a later analysis, nearly 600 highly shared, low-generation-probability nucleotide sequences were removed to address suspected cross-contamination and a sequencing artifact. In a later analysis, a clonal expansion index was calculated for each public chain from normalized within-repertoire ranks of inferred template counts. A later analysis computed generation probabilities with a VDJ recombination model fitted to out-of-frame rearrangements, and checked the results against IGoR. In a later analysis, TCR-TCR, TCR-HLA and TCR-CMV co-occurrence was scored with hypergeometric tests, and a repertoire-size bias correction was applied to TCR pairs. In a later analysis, false discovery rates were estimated by permuting HLA or CMV assignments 20 times. In a later analysis, co-occurring TCRs were grouped using DBSCAN, with TCRdist sequence similarity added in when clustering inside HLA-allele-positive subsets. Co-occurrence clustering excluded repertoires with fewer than 30,000 or more than 120,000 public chains, plus five with anomalous nucleotide sharing. In its TCRdb copy, this immuneACCESS table keeps in-frame sequences only and misses some clones. Where compared with another copy, unresolved V genes explain less than half of these, and the others have no known cause. Clone size and V and J calls were adopted from that table, with D and trimming inferred from the DNA. For this sample there are around 120,000 clones; 75% to 85% appear just once. Of the sample, almost 6% falls within the top ten clones.

The receptor was derived from a middle-aged woman in good health and CMV-seropositive. The rearrangement joined TRBV5-4 to TRBJ1-2; 7 of the junction bases match TRBD1. The sample taken for sequencing was PBMCs. The CDR3 amino acid sequence is: CASSGRGSVYGYTF. The DNA sequence follows: TGTGCCAGCAGCGGCAGGGGGTCGGTTTATGGCTACACCTTC.